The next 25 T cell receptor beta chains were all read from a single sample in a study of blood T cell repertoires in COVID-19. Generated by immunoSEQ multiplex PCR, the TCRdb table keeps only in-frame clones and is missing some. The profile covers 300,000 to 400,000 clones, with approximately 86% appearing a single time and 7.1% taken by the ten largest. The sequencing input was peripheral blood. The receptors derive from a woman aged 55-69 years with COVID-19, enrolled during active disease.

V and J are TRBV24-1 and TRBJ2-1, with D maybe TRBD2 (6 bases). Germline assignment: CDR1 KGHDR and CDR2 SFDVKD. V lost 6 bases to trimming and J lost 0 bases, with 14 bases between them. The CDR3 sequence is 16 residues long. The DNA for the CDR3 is TGTGCCACCAGTAAAGGGGAGGTTGGCTCCTACAATGAGCAGTTCTTC. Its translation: CATSKGEVGSYNEQFF.

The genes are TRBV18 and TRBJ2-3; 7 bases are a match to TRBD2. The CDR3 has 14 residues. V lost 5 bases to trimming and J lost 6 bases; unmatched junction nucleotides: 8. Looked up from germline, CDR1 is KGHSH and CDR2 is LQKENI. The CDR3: CASSRLAVVDTQYF. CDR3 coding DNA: TGTGCCAGCTCAAGGCTAGCGGTGGTTGATACGCAGTATTTT.

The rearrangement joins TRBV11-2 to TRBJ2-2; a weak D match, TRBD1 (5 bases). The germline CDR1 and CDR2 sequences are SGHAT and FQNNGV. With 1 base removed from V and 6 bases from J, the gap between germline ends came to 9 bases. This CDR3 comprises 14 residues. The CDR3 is CASSLVQGSGELFF. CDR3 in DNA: TGTGCCAGCAGCTTAGTTCAGGGTTCCGGGGAGCTGTTTTTT.

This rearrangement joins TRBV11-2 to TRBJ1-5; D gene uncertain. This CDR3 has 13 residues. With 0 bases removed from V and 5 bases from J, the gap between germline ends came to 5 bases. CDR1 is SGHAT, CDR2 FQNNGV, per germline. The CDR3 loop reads CASSLDIYQPQHF. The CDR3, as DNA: TGTGCCAGCAGCTTAGATATATATCAGCCCCAGCATTTT.

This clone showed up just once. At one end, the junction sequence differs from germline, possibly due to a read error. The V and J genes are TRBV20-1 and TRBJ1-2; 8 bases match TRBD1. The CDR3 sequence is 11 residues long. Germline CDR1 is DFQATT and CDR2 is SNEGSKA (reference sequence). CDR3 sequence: CSALVGGTGHF. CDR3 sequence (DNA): TGCAGTGCCCTAGTGGGAGGGACAGGCCACTTC.

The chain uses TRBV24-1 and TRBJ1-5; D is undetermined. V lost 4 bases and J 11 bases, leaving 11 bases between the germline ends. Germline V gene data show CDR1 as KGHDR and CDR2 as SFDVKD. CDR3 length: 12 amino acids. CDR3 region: CATSEASSAQHF. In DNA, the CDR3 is TGTGCCACCAGTGAAGCGAGTAGCGCCCAGCATTTT.

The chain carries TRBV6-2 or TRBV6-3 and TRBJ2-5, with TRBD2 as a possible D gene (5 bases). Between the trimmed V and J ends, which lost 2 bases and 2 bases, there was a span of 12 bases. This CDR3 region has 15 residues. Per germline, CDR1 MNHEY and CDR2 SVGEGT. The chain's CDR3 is CASSYGPPGQETQYF. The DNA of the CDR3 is TGTGCCAGCAGTTACGGCCCCCCGGGGCAAGAGACCCAGTACTTC.

This CDR3 is CASIRTGSSYEQYF. CDR3 DNA: TGTGCCAGCATCCGGACAGGGAGCTCCTACGAGCAGTACTTC. The V gene is TRBV13, the J gene TRBJ2-7; 8 bases match TRBD1. The CDR3 runs 14 residues. Germline CDR1 PRHDT, CDR2 FYEKMQ (reference sequence). Germline trimming cut 7 bases from V and 0 bases from J; bases unmatched to any gene: 5.

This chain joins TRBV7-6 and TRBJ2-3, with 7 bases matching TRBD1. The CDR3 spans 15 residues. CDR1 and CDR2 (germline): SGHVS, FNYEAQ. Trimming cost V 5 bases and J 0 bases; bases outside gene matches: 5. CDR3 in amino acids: CASSQQGYSTDTQYF. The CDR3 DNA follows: TGTGCCAGCAGCCAACAGGGGTACAGCACAGATACGCAGTATTTT.

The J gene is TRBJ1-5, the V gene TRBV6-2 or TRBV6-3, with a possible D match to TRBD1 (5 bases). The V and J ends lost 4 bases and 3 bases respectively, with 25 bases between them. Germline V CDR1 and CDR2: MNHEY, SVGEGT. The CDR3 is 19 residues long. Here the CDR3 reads CASSLAGLFESGLNQPQHF. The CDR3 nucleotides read TGTGCCAGCAGTTTAGCGGGACTCTTTGAATCGGGCCTCAATCAGCCCCAGCATTTT.

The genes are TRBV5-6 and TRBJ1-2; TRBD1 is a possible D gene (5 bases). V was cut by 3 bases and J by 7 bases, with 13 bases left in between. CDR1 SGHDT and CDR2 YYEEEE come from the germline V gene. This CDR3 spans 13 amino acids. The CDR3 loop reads CASSSDRLAGYTF. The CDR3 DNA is TGTGCCAGCAGCTCCGACAGACTGGCTGGCTACACCTTC.

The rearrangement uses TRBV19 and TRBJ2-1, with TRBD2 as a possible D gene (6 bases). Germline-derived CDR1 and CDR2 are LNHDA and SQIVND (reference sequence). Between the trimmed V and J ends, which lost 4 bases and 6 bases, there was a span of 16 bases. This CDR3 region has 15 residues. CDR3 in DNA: TGTGCCAGTAGTACTACCGGGACTCCGTTCAATGAGCAGTTCTTC. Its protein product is CASSTTGTPFNEQFF.

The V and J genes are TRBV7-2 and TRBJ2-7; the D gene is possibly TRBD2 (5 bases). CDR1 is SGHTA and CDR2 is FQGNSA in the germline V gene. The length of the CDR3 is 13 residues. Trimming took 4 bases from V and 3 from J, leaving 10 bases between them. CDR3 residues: CASSSPGVYEQYF. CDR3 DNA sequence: TGTGCCAGCAGCTCCCCCGGGGTCTACGAGCAGTACTTC.

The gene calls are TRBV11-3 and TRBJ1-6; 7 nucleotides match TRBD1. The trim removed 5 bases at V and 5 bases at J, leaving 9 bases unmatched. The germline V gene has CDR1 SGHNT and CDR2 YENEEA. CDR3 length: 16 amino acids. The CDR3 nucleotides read TGTGCCAGCAGCCCCAGGGGGTATGGCCATAATTCACCCCTCCACTTT. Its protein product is CASSPRGYGHNSPLHF.

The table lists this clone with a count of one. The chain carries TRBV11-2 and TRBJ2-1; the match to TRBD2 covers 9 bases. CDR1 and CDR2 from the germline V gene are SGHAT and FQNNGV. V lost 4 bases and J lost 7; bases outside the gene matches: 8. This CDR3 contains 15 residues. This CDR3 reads CASSSLAGVGNEQFF. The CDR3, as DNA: TGTGCCAGCAGCTCCTTAGCGGGGGTGGGGAATGAGCAGTTCTTC. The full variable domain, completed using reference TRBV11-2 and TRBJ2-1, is EAGVAQSPRYKIIEKRQSVAFWCNPISGHATLYWYQQILGQGPKLLIQFQNNGVVDDSQLPKDRFSAERLKGVDSTLKIQPAKLEDSAVYLCASSSLAGVGNEQFFGPGTRLTVL.

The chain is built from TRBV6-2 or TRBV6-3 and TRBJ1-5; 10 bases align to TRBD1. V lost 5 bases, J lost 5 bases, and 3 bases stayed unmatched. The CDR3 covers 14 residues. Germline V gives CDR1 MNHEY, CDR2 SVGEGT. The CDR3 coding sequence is TGTGCCAGCAGTATGACAGGGGGCGATCAGCCCCAGCATTTT. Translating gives CASSMTGGDQPQHF.

In DNA, the CDR3 is TGTGCCAGCAGCCCGGATAGCGGGCCCGGGTATGGCTACACCTTC. This encodes CASSPDSGPGYGYTF. The chain links TRBV5-6 to TRBJ1-2; no clear D. V was clipped by 4 bases and J by 5 bases, with 18 bases between them. CDR3 length equals 15 residues. CDR1 is SGHDT, CDR2 YYEEEE, per germline. Looking up the rest from reference TRBV5-6 and TRBJ1-2 gives the full variable domain: DAGVTQSPTHLIKTRGQQVTLRCSPKSGHDTVSWYQQALGQGPQFIFQYYEEEERQRGNFPDRFSGHQFPNYSSELNVNALLLGDSALYLCASSPDSGPGYGYTFGSGTRLTVV.

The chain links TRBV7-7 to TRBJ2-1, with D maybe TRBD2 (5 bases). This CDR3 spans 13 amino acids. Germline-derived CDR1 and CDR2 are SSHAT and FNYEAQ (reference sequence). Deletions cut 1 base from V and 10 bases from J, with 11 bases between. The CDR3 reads CASSLESWEEQFF. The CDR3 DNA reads TGTGCCAGCAGCTTAGAGTCCTGGGAGGAGCAGTTCTTC.

CDR3 bases: TGTGCCAGCAGCCAAGGGGGGGTTACAAATCAGCCCCAGCATTTT. This translates into CASSQGGVTNQPQHF. The genes are TRBV3-1 (or the pseudogene TRBV3-2) and TRBJ1-5; weak D call: TRBD1 (5 bases). Germline V gives CDR1 LGHDT, CDR2 YNNKEL (reference sequence). V was trimmed by 1 base and J by 4 bases, leaving 11 bases between them. The CDR3 sequence is 15 residues long.

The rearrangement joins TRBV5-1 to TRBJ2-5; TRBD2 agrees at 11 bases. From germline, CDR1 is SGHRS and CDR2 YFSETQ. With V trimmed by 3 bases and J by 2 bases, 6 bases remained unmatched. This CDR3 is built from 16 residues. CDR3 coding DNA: TGCGCCAGCAGCTACGGACTAGCGGGTTTACAAGAGACCCAGTACTTC. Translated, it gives CASSYGLAGLQETQYF. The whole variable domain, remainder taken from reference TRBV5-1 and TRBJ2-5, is KAGVTQTPRYLIKTRGQQVTLSCSPISGHRSVSWYQQTPGQGLQFLFEYFSETQRNKGNFPGRFSGRQFSNSRSEMNVSTLELGDSALYLCASSYGLAGLQETQYFGPGTRLLVL.

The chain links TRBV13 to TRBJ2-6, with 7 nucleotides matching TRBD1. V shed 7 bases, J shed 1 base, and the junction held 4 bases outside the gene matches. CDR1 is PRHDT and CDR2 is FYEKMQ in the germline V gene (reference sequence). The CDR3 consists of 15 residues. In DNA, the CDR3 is TGTGCCAGCATCCTCAGGGGGTCTGGGGCCAACGTCCTGACTTTC. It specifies CASILRGSGANVLTF. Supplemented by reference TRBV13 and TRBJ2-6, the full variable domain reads AAGVIQSPRHLIKEKRETATLKCYPIPRHDTVYWYQQGPGQDPQFLISFYEKMQSDKGSIPDRFSAQQFSDYHSELNMSSLELGDSALYFCASILRGSGANVLTFGAGSRLTVL.

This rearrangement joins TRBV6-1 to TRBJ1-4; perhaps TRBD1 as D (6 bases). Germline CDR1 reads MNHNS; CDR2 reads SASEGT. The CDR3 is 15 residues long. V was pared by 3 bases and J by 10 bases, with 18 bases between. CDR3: CASSDTGTLVVKLFF. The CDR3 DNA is TGTGCCAGCAGTGATACCGGGACACTGGTAGTAAAACTGTTTTTT.

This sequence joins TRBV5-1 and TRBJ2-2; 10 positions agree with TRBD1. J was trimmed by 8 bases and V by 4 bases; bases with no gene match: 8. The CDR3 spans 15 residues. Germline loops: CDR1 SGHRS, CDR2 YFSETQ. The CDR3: CASSPGQGRRGELFF. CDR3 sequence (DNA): TGCGCCAGCAGCCCGGGACAGGGGCGAAGGGGGGAGCTGTTTTTT. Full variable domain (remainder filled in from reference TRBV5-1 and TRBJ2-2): KAGVTQTPRYLIKTRGQQVTLSCSPISGHRSVSWYQQTPGQGLQFLFEYFSETQRNKGNFPGRFSGRQFSNSRSEMNVSTLELGDSALYLCASSPGQGRRGELFFGEGSRLTVL.

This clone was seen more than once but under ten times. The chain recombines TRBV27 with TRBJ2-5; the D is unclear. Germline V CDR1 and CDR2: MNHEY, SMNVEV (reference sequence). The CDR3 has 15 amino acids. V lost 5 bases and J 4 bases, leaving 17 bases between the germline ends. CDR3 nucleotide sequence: TGTGCCAGCAGTCTATTCCTAGAGCGTGGAGAGACCCAGTACTTC. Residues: CASSLFLERGETQYF.

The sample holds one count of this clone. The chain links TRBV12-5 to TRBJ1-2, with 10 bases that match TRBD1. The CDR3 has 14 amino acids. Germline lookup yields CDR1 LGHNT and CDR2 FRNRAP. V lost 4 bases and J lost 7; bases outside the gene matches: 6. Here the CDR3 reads CASGSLDRGLGYTF. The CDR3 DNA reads TGTGCTAGTGGTTCCTTAGACAGGGGGCTTGGCTACACCTTC. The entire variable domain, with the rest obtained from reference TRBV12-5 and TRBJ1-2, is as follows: DARVTQTPRHKVTEMGQEVTMRCQPILGHNTVFWYRQTMMQGLELLAYFRNRAPLDDSGMPKDRFSAEMPDATLATLKIQPSEPRDSAVYFCASGSLDRGLGYTFGSGTRLTVV.